This T cell receptor (beta chain) derives from a study of a mutant IDH1 vaccine in newly diagnosed glioma (dated by TCRdb to the early 2020s). Study-level background: Across visits V03 through V10, patients got a total of eight vaccinations, given in weeks 1, 3, 5, 7, 11, 15, 19 and 23. Vaccination was initiated 4-6 weeks after radiotherapy alone, or concurrently with temozolomide cycles in the chemotherapy-containing groups. The roughly 33 treated patients were approximately 62% male and roughly 40% female, with a mean age of about 43 years. Prior to enrollment, patients had been given standard therapy consisting of radiotherapy alone, temozolomide alone, or radiochemotherapy with temozolomide, with the combination given to most patients. Six visits were used for peripheral blood collection: V03 (baseline), V05, V07, V10, V12 and V13. Longitudinal TCRB deep sequencing was done for 25 to 30 treated patients, wherever samples were available for exploratory analyses. Points the paper makes about the study in general: The authors stated that sample limitations prevented analyses of patient blood samples from being reproduced. Across multiple MHC alleles, vaccine-induced immune responses were seen in more than 80% of patients. PBMC samples for TCRB deep sequencing were selected based on availability. No apparent relationship was observed between pseudoprogression and alterations in the top peripheral T cell clonotypes detected by TCRB sequencing.

CDR1 is given as SGDLS and CDR2 as YYNGEE, both from the germline V gene. Including cysteine and phenylalanine, the CDR3 has 15 amino acids. Only the CDR3 part of the read is kept: 45 bases, read in frame from the first base. V and J lose 4 bases and 5 bases, and a span of 18 bases separates them. Explained via the paper, the time point label denotes: week 11, during vaccination. Each vaccine dose was 300 ug of a 20-mer mutant IDH1 peptide in Montanide, given subcutaneously with topical imiquimod. The donors had newly diagnosed IDH1-mutant astrocytomas of WHO grade 3 or 4 that showed loss of nuclear ATRX. The samples were drawn from NOA16, a multicentre, single-arm, open-label phase I trial in Germany that tested a mutant IDH1 peptide vaccine in humans for the first time. Genomic DNA for TCRB sequencing was extracted from EDTA blood using the DNeasy Blood and Tissue Kit. Concerning this clone: Its antigen has not been determined. Qualities for individual bases were not recorded, and no much larger clone is one base off.

The library was generated by the immunoSEQ multiplex PCR assay. Rearranged TCR beta chain sequences were amplified with the hsTCRB Kit following the manufacturer's protocol. Sequencing of TCRB libraries was carried out on an Illumina MiSeq. Per the original workflow: Demultiplexing, trimming and gene mapping were performed with the kit vendor's proprietary platform. TCRdb stores this immuneACCESS table with in-frame sequences only. Part of the clones is absent; in the studies checked, under half of the shortfall reflects unresolved V genes, and no reason is known for the rest. V, J and clone size derive from that table, while D and trimming were established from the DNA sequence. The sample table holds around 57,000 clones, of which around 89% were seen once. The ten largest clones represent roughly 2.1% of the sample.

The input for sequencing was PBMCs, taken from a glioma patient whose treatment included an IDH1 peptide vaccine. Here the chain combines TRBV9 and TRBJ1-1; the best D guess is TRBD1, with 6 bases matching. The sequence was obtained from a man between 35 and 55 years old with glioma. The CDR3 has the sequence CASSPQTGTGTEAFF. Read as DNA, the sequence is TGTGCCAGCAGCCCCCAAACAGGGACCGGGACTGAAGCTTTCTTT. Joined to the reference TRBV9 and TRBJ1-1 proteins, this CDR3 gives the full variable domain: DSGVTQTPKHLITATGQRVTLRCSPRSGDLSVYWYQQSLDQGLQFLIQYYNGEERAKGNILERFSAQQFPDLHSELNLSSLELGDSALYFCASSPQTGTGTEAFFGQGTRLTVV.